One sample yielded the 27 T cell receptor beta chains listed below, sequenced in a study of OX40 agonist ivuxolimab in advanced cancers. The data were produced by immunoSEQ multiplex PCR, yet TCRdb's version contains in-frame clones alone and is incomplete. The table lists around 80,000 clones, 70% to 90% of them singletons. Source: CD4+ or CD8+ T cells sorted from blood, taken in a trial of the OX40 agonist ivuxolimab. Every receptor here comes from an adult with an advanced solid tumor such as melanoma, head and neck, liver or kidney cancer.

J is TRBJ1-1 and V is TRBV5-1; maybe TRBD1 (5 bases). Trimming left V 5 bases short and J 5 bases short, with 13 bases between. The germline V gene has CDR1 SGHRS and CDR2 YFSETQ. The CDR3 runs to 13 residues. In DNA, the CDR3 is TGCGCCAGCAGTTTCCCAGGGTTAACTGAAGCTTTCTTT. Translated, it gives CASSFPGLTEAFF.

V gene TRBV4-1 combines with J gene TRBJ1-2; the D gene is possibly TRBD1 (6 bases). This CDR3 comprises 15 residues. V was shortened by 4 bases and J by 3 bases, with 15 bases between the two germline ends. The germline CDR1 and CDR2 sequences are MGHRA and YSYEKL. This CDR3 is CASSPEGETYYGYTF. The CDR3 nucleotides are TGCGCCAGCAGCCCGGAGGGGGAGACCTACTATGGCTACACCTTC.

The J gene is TRBJ2-3, the V gene TRBV5-6; 7 positions agree with TRBD2. The trim removed 3 bases at V and 2 bases at J, leaving 12 bases unmatched. The CDR3 sequence is 17 residues long. CDR1 and CDR2 (germline): SGHDT, YYEEEE. The CDR3 sequence: CASSSRVTSPITDTQYF. Written as DNA, the CDR3 is TGTGCCAGCAGCTCACGAGTGACTAGCCCTATCACAGATACGCAGTATTTT.

The CDR3: CASSTGQGSTGELFF. As DNA, the CDR3 is TGTGCCAGCAGCACCGGACAGGGGAGCACCGGGGAGCTGTTTTTT. The chain carries TRBV5-4 and TRBJ2-2, with 9 bases identical to TRBD1. Germline loops: CDR1 SGHNT, CDR2 YYREEE (reference sequence). This CDR3 has 15 amino acids. With V trimmed by 4 bases and J by 4 bases, 5 bases remained unmatched.

As DNA, the CDR3 is TGTGCCAGCAGCCCCCGTCCGGTTACCTATGGCTACACCTTC. Its translation is CASSPRPVTYGYTF. V and J are TRBV11-2 and TRBJ1-2; D is undetermined. V was clipped by 5 bases and J by 4 bases, with 14 bases between them. The CDR3 consists of 14 residues. Germline V gene data show CDR1 as SGHAT and CDR2 as FQNNGV.

The CDR3 nucleotides are TGTGCCAGCACCTACCTACGGACAGGGGAGCTGTTTTTT. Translation: CASTYLRTGELFF. This chain connects TRBV2 to TRBJ2-2, with a weak D call TRBD1 (5 bases). Germline CDR1 is SNHLY and CDR2 is FYNNEI. Trimming cost V 7 bases and J 8 bases, with 14 bases left between them. CDR3 length: 13 amino acids. Based on the CDR3 plus reference TRBV2 and TRBJ2-2, the full variable domain is EPEVTQTPSHQVTQMGQEVILRCVPISNHLYFYWYRQILGQKVEFLVSFYNNEISEKSEIFDDQFSVERPDGSNFTLKIRSTKLEDSAMYFCASTYLRTGELFFGEGSRLTVL.

This chain joins TRBV11-2 and TRBJ2-7; D gene unclear. This CDR3 region has 14 residues. The V gene's germline CDR1 is SGHAT and CDR2 FQNNGV. V was clipped by 5 bases and J by 2 bases, with 13 bases between them. This CDR3 reads CASSPGALTYEQYF. The DNA of the CDR3 is TGTGCCAGCAGCCCCGGAGCGCTCACCTACGAGCAGTACTTC.

This clone was detected a few times. The chain combines TRBV6-5 with TRBJ1-1; D might be TRBD1 (5 bases). Germline V CDR1 and CDR2: MNHEY, SVGAGI. Trimming removed 8 bases from V and 6 bases from J, with 16 bases in between. The CDR3 is 13 amino acids. CDR3 residues: CASGRLEGSEAFF. CDR3 bases: TGTGCCAGCGGGAGACTAGAGGGGTCTGAAGCTTTCTTT.

The rearrangement joins TRBV30 to TRBJ1-5; 8 positions agree with TRBD1. Per the germline V gene, CDR1 is GTSNPN and CDR2 is SVGIG (reference sequence). After removal of 3 bases from V and 4 bases from J, the junction contained 2 bases not matched to a gene. The CDR3 contains 13 residues. CDR3: CAWRDRENQPQHF. The CDR3 coding sequence is TGTGCCTGGAGGGACAGGGAGAATCAGCCCCAGCATTTT.

In this sample, this clone turned up a few times. This chain joins TRBV4-1 and TRBJ1-1, with TRBD1 as a possible D gene (6 bases). CDR1 and CDR2 (germline): MGHRA, YSYEKL. The CDR3 is made up of 19 amino acids. Trimming took 1 base from V and 0 from J, leaving 21 bases between them. This chain's CDR3 is CASSQVLVFGTPMNTEAFF. CDR3 sequence (DNA): TGCGCCAGCAGCCAAGTTTTGGTGTTCGGGACACCCATGAACACTGAAGCTTTCTTT.

Here the CDR3 DNA reads TGCACCAGCAGGACAAGTCGGGCCAACGTCCTGACTTTC. The encoded protein is CTSRTSRANVLTF. This chain uses TRBV1 with TRBJ2-6; TRBD1, as called in the table, went unchecked against the DNA. TRBV1 is assigned pseudogene status. This CDR3 has 13 residues.

J is TRBJ2-5 and V is TRBV9; 9 nucleotides line up with TRBD2. CDR1 and CDR2 from the germline V gene are SGDLS and YYNGEE. J lost 5 bases, V lost 0 bases, and 11 bases had no gene match. CDR3 size: 17 residues. The chain's CDR3 is CASSVGVGAGGDETQYF. The DNA for the CDR3 is TGTGCCAGCAGCGTAGGAGTTGGAGCGGGGGGAGATGAGACCCAGTACTTC.

The chain is built from TRBV7-3 and TRBJ2-3; 9 bases match TRBD2. V shed 5 bases, J shed 6 bases, and the junction held 12 bases outside the gene matches. Germline values: CDR1 SGHTA, CDR2 FQGTGA. The CDR3 covers 16 residues. The CDR3 DNA follows: TGTGCCAGCAGCCCTGCGGGGGGGTCAGCTTTGGATACGCAGTATTTT. Its translation is CASSPAGGSALDTQYF.

The chain recombines TRBV6-1 with TRBJ2-3; 9 bases map to TRBD2. With V trimmed by 6 bases and J by 6 bases, 10 bases remained unmatched. Germline V CDR1 and CDR2: MNHNS, SASEGT. The CDR3 spans 15 residues. The CDR3 DNA is TGTGCCAGCAGCGTGGAGCGGGGGGCCGGGGATACGCAGTATTTT. It yields the protein CASSVERGAGDTQYF.

This chain joins TRBV10-3 and TRBJ1-2; 7 bases are shared with TRBD1. The CDR3 extends over 14 amino acids. Germline lookup yields CDR1 ENHRY and CDR2 SYGVKD. J lost 0 bases, V lost 6 bases, and 4 bases had no gene match. CDR3: CAISRDSANYGYTF. The CDR3 nucleotides are TGTGCCATCAGCCGGGACAGCGCTAACTATGGCTACACCTTC.

The V gene is TRBV4-1, the J gene TRBJ1-2; D is perhaps TRBD1 (6 bases). The CDR3 has 15 amino acids. V dropped 1 base and J dropped 2 bases, with 11 bases sitting between them. CDR1 is MGHRA and CDR2 is YSYEKL in the germline V gene. Here the CDR3 reads CASSQGLGGNYGYTF. For the CDR3, the DNA is TGCGCCAGCAGCCAAGGGCTAGGGGGGAACTATGGCTACACCTTC.

The chain combines TRBV27 with TRBJ1-4, with D possibly TRBD1 on 5 matching bases. The germline V gene has CDR1 MNHEY and CDR2 SMNVEV (reference sequence). The germline V and J ends were trimmed by 5 bases and 8 bases, with 18 bases remaining between them. This CDR3 is 15 amino acids long. DNA of the CDR3: TGTGCCAGCAGTCCGGACAATCAGGGAAGAGAAAAACTGTTTTTT. This codes for CASSPDNQGREKLFF.

This sequence joins TRBV4-1 and TRBJ1-1; 9 positions match TRBD1. V shed 3 bases, J shed 6 bases, and the junction held 14 bases outside the gene matches. Germline assignment: CDR1 MGHRA and CDR2 YSYEKL. There are 17 residues in the CDR3. The CDR3 protein is CASSQSRKGTGLPEAFF. CDR3 nucleotide sequence: TGCGCCAGCAGCCAGAGTCGCAAAGGGACAGGGTTGCCTGAAGCTTTCTTT.

This clone showed up just once. The rearrangement links TRBV9 to TRBJ1-1; 7 bases agree with TRBD1. Trimming removed 2 bases from V and 3 bases from J; junction bases left unmatched: 10. Germline-derived CDR1 and CDR2 are SGDLS and YYNGEE. The CDR3 is made up of 16 amino acids. CDR3 loop: CASSVATFGTDTEAFF. CDR3 DNA: TGTGCCAGCAGCGTTGCTACTTTCGGGACAGACACTGAAGCTTTCTTT.

This sequence joins TRBV11-3 and TRBJ2-3; 12 bases match TRBD2. V dropped 2 bases and J dropped 4; count of bases not matched to a gene: 10. CDR1 SGHNT and CDR2 YENEEA come from the germline V gene. The CDR3 spans 18 residues. The CDR3 DNA is TGTGCCAGCAGCTTACCCCTTAGACTAGCGGGGGACCCAGATACGCAGTATTTT. It translates to CASSLPLRLAGDPDTQYF.

The chain links TRBV15 to TRBJ2-5; D perhaps matches TRBD2 (6 bases). Germline loops: CDR1 LNHNV, CDR2 YYDKDF (reference sequence). The CDR3 consists of 17 residues. The V gene lost 0 bases and the J gene lost 5 bases, with 19 bases spanning the gap. The chain's CDR3 is CATSREIGVAVLETQYF. CDR3 sequence (DNA): TGTGCCACCAGCAGAGAAATTGGGGTAGCGGTACTGGAGACCCAGTACTTC.

This clone turned up a few times. The gene calls are TRBV18 and TRBJ1-1; maybe TRBD1 (5 bases). The CDR3 is 13 amino acids. V lost 2 bases and J lost 3, with 7 bases in between. Germline V gene data show CDR1 as KGHSH and CDR2 as LQKENI. The CDR3 nucleotides read TGTGCCAGCTCACCATCAGGGTACACTGAAGCTTTCTTT. Its protein is CASSPSGYTEAFF.

The genes are TRBV9 and TRBJ2-1; TRBD1 agrees at 8 bases. The CDR3 consists of 14 residues. Germline CDR1 and CDR2: SGDLS and YYNGEE. The V segment lost 3 bases and the J segment 4 bases; nucleotides outside the gene matches: 3. The CDR3 loop is CASSEGQDYNEQFF. The CDR3 coding sequence is TGTGCCAGCAGCGAGGGACAGGATTACAATGAGCAGTTCTTC.

J is TRBJ2-7 and V is TRBV29-1, with TRBD2 identical over 12 bases. Losses at the gene ends were 6 bases for V and 3 bases for J; bases not matched to a gene: 3. From germline, CDR1 is SQVTM and CDR2 ANQGSEA. The CDR3 runs to 13 residues. The CDR3: CSVPGLAGYEQYF. CDR3 sequence (DNA): TGCAGCGTCCCGGGACTAGCGGGCTACGAGCAGTACTTC.

This clone was picked up one time. The rearrangement joins TRBV30 to TRBJ2-5; unclear D gene. The CDR3 consists of 13 residues. Germline lookup yields CDR1 GTSNPN and CDR2 SVGIG (reference sequence). V gave up 2 bases and J gave up 2 bases, with 9 bases separating them. CDR3: CAWSLGMQETQYF. For the CDR3, the DNA is TGTGCCTGGAGTTTGGGGATGCAAGAGACCCAGTACTTC.

This clone has only one observation. The genes are TRBV2 and TRBJ2-3; 9 nucleotides align to TRBD2. CDR1 is SNHLY, CDR2 FYNNEI, per germline. The CDR3 sequence is 18 residues long. With V trimmed by 3 bases and J by 0 bases, 10 bases remained unmatched. DNA of the CDR3: TGTGCCAGCAGTGACGGGCTAGCGGGGTCGACTAGCACAGATACGCAGTATTTT. It encodes CASSDGLAGSTSTDTQYF. Using reference TRBV2 and TRBJ2-3 for the parts outside the CDR3, the full variable domain is EPEVTQTPSHQVTQMGQEVILRCVPISNHLYFYWYRQILGQKVEFLVSFYNNEISEKSEIFDDQFSVERPDGSNFTLKIRSTKLEDSAMYFCASSDGLAGSTSTDTQYFGPGTRLTVL.

V is TRBV7-8 and J is TRBJ2-3; D ambiguous. Trimming pared 2 bases from V and 0 bases from J, leaving 9 bases between. The germline V gene encodes CDR1 SGHVS and CDR2 FQNEAQ. The CDR3 has 15 amino acids. The CDR3: CASSLRRTSTDTQYF. As DNA, the CDR3 is TGTGCCAGCAGCTTAAGGCGAACTAGCACAGATACGCAGTATTTT. The whole variable domain, filled in from reference TRBV7-8 and TRBJ2-3, reads GAGVSQSPRYKVAKRGQDVALRCDPISGHVSLFWYQQALGQGPEFLTYFQNEAQLDKSGLPSDRFFAERPEGSVSTLKIQRTQQEDSAVYLCASSLRRTSTDTQYFGPGTRLTVL.